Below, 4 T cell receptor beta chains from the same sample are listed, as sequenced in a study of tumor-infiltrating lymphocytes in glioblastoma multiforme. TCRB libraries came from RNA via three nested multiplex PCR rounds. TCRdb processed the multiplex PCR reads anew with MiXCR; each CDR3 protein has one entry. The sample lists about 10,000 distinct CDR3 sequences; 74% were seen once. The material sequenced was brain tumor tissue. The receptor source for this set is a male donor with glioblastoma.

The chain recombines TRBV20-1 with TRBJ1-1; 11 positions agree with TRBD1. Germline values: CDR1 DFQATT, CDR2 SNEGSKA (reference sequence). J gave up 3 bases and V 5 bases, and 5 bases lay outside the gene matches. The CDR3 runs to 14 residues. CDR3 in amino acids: CSAGSGQGDTEAFF. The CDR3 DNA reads TGCAGTGCTGGATCGGGACAGGGGGACACTGAAGCTTTCTTT.

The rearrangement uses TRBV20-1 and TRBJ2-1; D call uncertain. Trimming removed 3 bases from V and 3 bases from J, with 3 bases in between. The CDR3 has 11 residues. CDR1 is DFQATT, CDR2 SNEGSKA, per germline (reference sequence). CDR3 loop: CSASFYNEQFF. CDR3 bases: TGCAGTGCTAGCTTCTACAATGAGCAGTTCTTC.

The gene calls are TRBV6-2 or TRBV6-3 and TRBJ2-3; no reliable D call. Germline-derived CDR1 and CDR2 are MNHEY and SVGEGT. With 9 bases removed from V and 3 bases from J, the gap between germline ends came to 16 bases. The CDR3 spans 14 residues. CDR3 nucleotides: TGTGCCAGAAGCACGAAACCGAAAACAGATACGCAGTATTTT. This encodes CARSTKPKTDTQYF.

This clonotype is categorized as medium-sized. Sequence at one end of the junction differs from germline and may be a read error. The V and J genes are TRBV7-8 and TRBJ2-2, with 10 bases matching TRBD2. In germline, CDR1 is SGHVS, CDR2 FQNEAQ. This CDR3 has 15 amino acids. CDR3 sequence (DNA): TGTGCCAGCAGTTTAGTAGCGGGAGGTACCGGGGAGCTGTTTTTT. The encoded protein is CASSLVAGGTGELFF.